This is a list of T cell receptor beta chains from one sample in a study of shared clonotypes between healthy human individuals. Sequencing was performed with immunoSEQ multiplex PCR; in TCRdb, only in-frame clones are kept and a portion is missing. The table records 100,000 or so clones, about 70% of them present only once. The material sequenced was memory CD8+ T cells sorted from blood. Every receptor here comes from a woman younger than 45 in good health. Both conserved end residues are part of each CDR3. Fields, in order: clone size, J gene, V gene, D gene, CDR3 DNA, CDR3 protein. A D gene is named only where the DNA matches it firmly. Clone size is given for some rows only: seen once, a few or many times, or a class if the clone is expanded.

>few|TRBJ2-3|TRBV5-6|TRBD2
TGTGCCCGACTAGCGGGAGGCCCCCAGGATACGCAGTATTTT
CARLAGGPQDTQYF
>NA|TRBJ2-1|TRBV5-8|NA
TGTGCCAGCAGTCCCTTCCCAGGGAACTACAATGAGCAGTTCTTC
CASSPFPGNYNEQFF
>NA|TRBJ2-1|TRBV9|NA
TGTGCCAGCAGCTCCGGGTTAGCGGATCAAAGCTCCTACAATGAGCAGTTCTTC
CASSSGLADQSSYNEQFF
>NA|TRBJ2-1|TRBV7-9|NA
TGTGCCAGCAGCTCGAGTTATAACAATGAGCAGTTCTTC
CASSSSYNNEQFF
>once|TRBJ1-2|TRBV5-6|NA
TGTGCCAGCAGCTTTCTAGGGAACGGGGCCTATGGCTACACCTTC
CASSFLGNGAYGYTF
>NA|TRBJ1-2|TRBV28|NA
TGTGCCAGCAGCAACCTCGTAGGGGCGAACTATGGCTACACCTTC
CASSNLVGANYGYTF
>NA|TRBJ2-3|TRBV9|NA
TGTGCCAGCAGCGGGTCTGGGGCCACAGATACGCAGTATTTT
CASSGSGATDTQYF
>NA|TRBJ2-5|TRBV7-9|TRBD2
TGTGCCAGCAGCCCCACTAGCGCGCAAGAGACCCAGTACTTC
CASSPTSAQETQYF
>few|TRBJ2-1|TRBV29-1|NA
TGCAGCGTTGTGCAGGGGTCGACCTACAATGAGCAGTTCTTC
CSVVQGSTYNEQFF
>NA|TRBJ2-5|TRBV6-1|NA
TGTGCCAGCAGCACCGGGACGCACCAAGAGACCCAGTACTTC
CASSTGTHQETQYF
>NA|TRBJ1-1|TRBV28|TRBD1
TGTGCCAGCAGGAGGACAGGCGTCGCTTTCTTT
CASRRTGVAFF
>few|TRBJ2-3|TRBV28|TRBD2
TGTGCCAGCGGGAACGTCACAACAGGACTAGCGGGAAGGGCTAGCACAGATACGCAGTATTTT
CASGNVTTGLAGRASTDTQYF
>NA|TRBJ2-1|TRBV27|NA
TGTGCCAGCAGTCTCGCTGGGGGGCTCCTTGGTGAGCAGTTCTTC
CASSLAGGLLGEQFF
>NA|TRBJ2-1|TRBV11-2|TRBD1
TGTGCCAGCAGCTTATCTTTAGGACAGGAATACAATGAGCAGTTCTTC
CASSLSLGQEYNEQFF
>NA|TRBJ2-7|TRBV2|TRBD2
TGTGCCAGCAATCCTAGCGGGATACCCTACGAGCAGTACTTC
CASNPSGIPYEQYF
>NA|TRBJ2-7|TRBV28|NA
TGTGCCAGCAGTTCACCGGCCGCCTCTTCCTACGAGCAGTACTTC
CASSSPAASSYEQYF
>few|TRBJ2-7|TRBV11-3|NA
TGTGCCAGCAGCTTAGGTCCAAACTACGAGCAGTACTTC
CASSLGPNYEQYF
>NA|TRBJ1-2|TRBV2|NA
TGTGCCAGCAGAGCTCTTGCCGAGCTCCCAAACTACACCTTC
CASRALAELPNYTF
>NA|TRBJ1-4|TRBV19|NA
TGTGCCAGTAGTAAAAGATCAGGGTATGCAACCTTAATCGGTGAAAAACTGTTTTTT
CASSKRSGYATLIGEKLFF
>once|TRBJ2-5|TRBV5-4|TRBD2
TGTGCCAGCAGCGGGGGGGACGTTCCCGTTCCCCAGTACTTC
CASSGGDVPVPQYF
>many|TRBJ2-3|TRBV7-9|TRBD2
TGTGCCAGCAGCTCGAGGACTAGCGGAGAAAGCACAGATACGCAGTATTTT
CASSSRTSGESTDTQYF
>NA|TRBJ1-3|TRBV5-1|NA
TGCGCCAGCAGCTTGGAAGGAGTACAGAGCTACTCTGGAAACACCATATATTTT
CASSLEGVQSYSGNTIYF
>NA|TRBJ2-3|TRBV11-3|NA
TGTGCCAGCAGCCCACACACAGATACGCAGTATTTT
CASSPHTDTQYF
>NA|TRBJ2-7|TRBV11-2|NA
TGTGCCAGCAGCTTAGTCCGAGGGTACGAGCAGTACTTC
CASSLVRGYEQYF
>NA|TRBJ2-1|TRBV16|NA
TGTGCCAGCAGCCAAGGGGGCAATGAGCAGTTCTTC
CASSQGGNEQFF
>NA|TRBJ2-1|TRBV7-6|TRBD2
TGTGCCAGCAGCTTAGAAGCGGGAGAGTCCTACAATGAGCAGTTCTTC
CASSLEAGESYNEQFF
>NA|TRBJ2-7|TRBV28|TRBD1
TGTGCCAGCAGTTACGGGACAGGGGGTGAGCAGTACTTC
CASSYGTGGEQYF
>NA|TRBJ2-7|TRBV29-1|NA
TGCAGCGTAGCGGGACAGCGACTAGACTTTAGGAGCTCCTACGAGCAGTACTTC
CSVAGQRLDFRSSYEQYF